These T cell receptor beta chains were read from a single sample in a study of shared clonotypes between healthy human individuals. TCRdb's table, derived via immunoSEQ multiplex PCR, lists solely in-frame clones and lacks some. The table records a few hundred thousand clones, 50% to 80% of them present only once. Sequenced material: memory CD4+ T cells sorted from blood. These TCRs come from a man aged 25-45 years in good health. CDR3s include the opening cysteine and the closing phenylalanine or tryptophan. A D gene is named only where the DNA matches it firmly. Rows may omit the clone size; those that give it use once, few, many or a size class.

- | TRBJ2-2 | - | TRBV5-4 | CASSLTVTGELFF | TGTGCCAGCAGCTTGACTGTGACCGGGGAGCTGTTTTTT
few | TRBJ2-3 | - | TRBV5-6 | CASTQALSTDTQYF | TGTGCCAGCACCCAGGCCTTGTCCACAGATACGCAGTATTTT
- | TRBJ1-2 | TRBD1 | TRBV6-5 | CASTQTGFYGYTF | TGTGCCAGCACCCAGACAGGGTTCTATGGCTACACCTTC
- | TRBJ2-1 | TRBD1 | TRBV29-1 | CSVDDREGSYNEQFF | TGCAGCGTGGATGACAGGGAAGGCTCCTACAATGAGCAGTTCTTC
- | TRBJ1-1 | - | TRBV6-1 | CASSERVGTEAFF | TGTGCCAGCAGTGAACGGGTGGGCACTGAAGCTTTCTTT
- | TRBJ2-2 | - | TRBV11-3 | CASSSDRGELFF | TGTGCCAGCAGCTCCGACCGGGGGGAGCTGTTTTTT
many | TRBJ2-2 | - | TRBV2 | CASSETSNTGELFF | TGTGCCAGCAGTGAAACGTCAAACACCGGGGAGCTGTTTTTT
- | TRBJ2-2 | - | TRBV7-6 | CASRLGPSSGANTGELFF | TGTGCCAGCAGACTAGGGCCGTCTAGTGGGGCGAACACCGGGGAGCTGTTTTTT
- | TRBJ2-2 | - | TRBV28 | CASSFSWNTGELFF | TGTGCCAGCAGTTTTAGTTGGAACACCGGGGAGCTGTTTTTT
- | TRBJ2-4 | - | TRBV28 | CASSSPLGYGIQYF | TGTGCCAGCAGTTCCCCCCTGGGGTACGGCATTCAGTACTTC
- | TRBJ2-7 | - | TRBV5-6 | CASSPMGTSYEQYF | TGTGCCAGCAGCCCTATGGGCACCTCCTACGAGCAGTACTTC
- | TRBJ2-7 | - | TRBV5-1 | CASSFPGTHYEQYF | TGCGCCAGCAGCTTCCCAGGGACCCACTACGAGCAGTACTTC
- | TRBJ2-5 | - | TRBV9 | CASSSGAGETQYF | TGTGCTAGCAGCTCAGGGGCGGGAGAGACCCAGTACTTC
- | TRBJ2-1 | - | TRBV7-9 | CASSSQTGGSEQFF | TGTGCCAGCAGCTCGCAAACGGGGGGCAGTGAGCAGTTCTTC
- | TRBJ2-5 | TRBD2 | TRBV5-1 | CASSWAGTKAETQYF | TGCGCCAGCAGCTGGGCCGGGACTAAGGCAGAGACCCAGTACTTC